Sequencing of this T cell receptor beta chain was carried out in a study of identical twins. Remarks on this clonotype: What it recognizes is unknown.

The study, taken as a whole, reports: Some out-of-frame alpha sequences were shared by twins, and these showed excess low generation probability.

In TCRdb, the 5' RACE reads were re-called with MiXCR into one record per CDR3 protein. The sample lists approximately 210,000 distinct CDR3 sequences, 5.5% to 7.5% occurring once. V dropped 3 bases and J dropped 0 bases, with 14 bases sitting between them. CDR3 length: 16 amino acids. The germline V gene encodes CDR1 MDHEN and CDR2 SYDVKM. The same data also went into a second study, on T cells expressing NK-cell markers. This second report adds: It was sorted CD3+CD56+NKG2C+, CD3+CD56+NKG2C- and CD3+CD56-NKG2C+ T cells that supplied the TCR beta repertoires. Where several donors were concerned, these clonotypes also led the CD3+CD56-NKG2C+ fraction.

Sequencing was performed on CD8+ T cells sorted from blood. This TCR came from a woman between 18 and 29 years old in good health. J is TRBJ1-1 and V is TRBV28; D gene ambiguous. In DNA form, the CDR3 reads TGTGCCAGCAGTTTCGATCGTAGACGGATGAACACTGAAGCTTTCTTT. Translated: CASSFDRRRMNTEAFF.